The sequence of this TCR beta chain was determined in a study of shared clonotypes between healthy human individuals. V gave up 5 bases and J gave up 6 bases, with 14 bases separating them. This CDR3 is 14 amino acids long. Germline V lookup: CDR1 SGHRS, CDR2 YFSETQ. Per the original data handling: Junction-only sequences produced by ImmunoSEQ had no quality scores, so filtering differed. Produced via immunoSEQ multiplex PCR; TCRdb's table is partial and in-frame only. The D gene and trimming were derived from the DNA, and the V and J assignments and clone size from that table. In the table there are millions of clones, more than 90% of which are singletons. Of note for this clone: Antigen: not known.

Study-level points and caveats: Only blood underwent sampling, and tissue repertoires likely differ. A reduction in generation probabilities was seen for non-shared clonotypes relative to those shared by all four donors.

CD4+ cell separation produced CD45RA+ naive and CD45RA-negative memory subsets. The sequence derives from a man aged 18-30 years in good health. The material sequenced was naive CD4+ T cells sorted from blood. Subset reported: CD45RA+ positively selected. The gene calls are TRBV5-1 and TRBJ2-2, with D perhaps matching TRBD1 (6 bases). Here the CDR3 reads CASRQGWSAGELFF. In DNA, the CDR3 is TGCGCCAGCAGACAGGGTTGGTCGGCCGGGGAGCTGTTTTTT.